These 21 T cell receptor beta chains were all obtained from the same sample, sequenced in a study of blood T cell repertoires in COVID-19 (TCRdb year 2020). Library preparation was by the immunoSEQ multiplex PCR assay. TCRdb re-hosts the immuneACCESS table, in-frame sequences only. Its copies lack some clones; in the studies checked, an unresolved V gene accounts for under half of them, and the cause for the rest is not known. This sample comprises approximately 76,000 clones, 91% of them detected only once. The top ten clonotypes cover around 8% of the sample. Sequenced material: peripheral blood. The source is a human donor in a cohort sampled during active COVID-19.

V and J are TRBV6-1 and TRBJ1-5; D perhaps matches TRBD1 (6 bases). The CDR3 is 16 residues long. Trimming took 1 base from V and 2 from J, leaving 12 bases between them. Germline V gives CDR1 MNHNS, CDR2 SASEGT. The CDR3 coding sequence is TGTGCCAGCAGTGAAGACGCGGGGGGCGGCAATCAGCCCCAGCATTTT. It yields the protein CASSEDAGGGNQPQHF.

The genes are TRBV2 and TRBJ1-1, with D unclear. Germline V lookup: CDR1 SNHLY, CDR2 FYNNEI. V lost 1 base and J 4 bases, leaving 7 bases between the germline ends. The CDR3 consists of 13 residues. CDR3 nucleotide sequence: TGTGCCAGCAGTGAAGGCGGGAGCACTGAAGCTTTCTTT. Translated: CASSEGGSTEAFF.

The genes are TRBV19 and TRBJ2-7; TRBD2 matches at 8 bases. V dropped 5 bases and J dropped 0; count of bases not matched to a gene: 9. The germline gives CDR1 LNHDA, CDR2 SQIVND (reference sequence). CDR3 size: 16 residues. CDR3 residues: CASSGLAGASSYEQYF. DNA of the CDR3: TGTGCCAGTAGTGGACTAGCCGGGGCGAGCTCCTACGAGCAGTACTTC.

This clone was detected only once. The chain recombines TRBV29-1 with TRBJ1-1; the match to TRBD1 covers 7 bases. There are 13 residues in the CDR3. V shed 6 bases and J 6 bases; nucleotides not matched to a gene: 10. The V gene's germline CDR1 is SQVTM and CDR2 ANQGSEA. The CDR3 here is CSVTLKQGPEAFF. In nucleotides, the CDR3 is TGCAGCGTCACCTTAAAACAGGGGCCTGAAGCTTTCTTT. The variable domain in full, completed from reference TRBV29-1 and TRBJ1-1, reads SAVISQKPSRDICQRGTSLTIQCQVDSQVTMMFWYRQQPGQSLTLIATANQGSEATYESGFVIDKFPISRPNLTFSTLTVSNMSPEDSSIYLCSVTLKQGPEAFFGQGTRLTVV.

The gene calls are TRBV5-5 and TRBJ2-7; D perhaps matches TRBD1 (5 bases). The ends were cut back, 0 bases at V and 1 base at J, with 5 bases in the middle. Germline V gene lookup returns CDR1 SGHKS and CDR2 YYEKEE (reference sequence). The CDR3 totals 13 residues. The CDR3: CASSLGQSYEQYF. Here the CDR3 DNA reads TGTGCCAGCAGCTTGGGACAGTCCTACGAGCAGTACTTC.

The V call is TRBV30, the J call TRBJ1-1, with 7 bases lining up with TRBD1. V lost 3 bases, J lost 5 bases, and 9 bases stayed unmatched. Germline loops: CDR1 GTSNPN, CDR2 SVGIG (reference sequence). The CDR3 consists of 14 residues. The DNA of the CDR3 is TGTGCCTGGAGGATCGACAGGGCAAAAACTGAAGCTTTCTTT. Protein product: CAWRIDRAKTEAFF.

The chain couples TRBV5-6 to TRBJ2-3; TRBD2 might be the D (5 bases). Trimming cost V 1 base and J 2 bases, with 14 bases left between them. The CDR3 totals 16 residues. Germline CDR1 SGHDT, CDR2 YYEEEE. CDR3 in amino acids: CASSLPSGWYTDTQYF. The CDR3, as DNA: TGTGCCAGCAGCTTGCCCAGCGGCTGGTACACAGATACGCAGTATTTT.

This rearrangement joins TRBV12-3 or TRBV12-4 to TRBJ2-7; 7 bases fit TRBD1. The CDR3 sequence is 13 residues long. Germline trimming cut 2 bases from V and 4 bases from J; bases unmatched to any gene: 2. CDR3 sequence reads: CASSLSTGYEQYF. The DNA for the CDR3 is TGTGCCAGCAGTTTATCGACAGGGTACGAGCAGTACTTC.

This clone has only one observation. The chain joins TRBV9 to TRBJ1-1, with D tentatively TRBD1 (5 bases). The V gene lost 4 bases and the J gene lost 2 bases, with 12 bases spanning the gap. Germline-derived CDR1 and CDR2 are SGDLS and YYNGEE. The CDR3 has 14 amino acids. The CDR3 sequence: CASSSDSPNTEAFF. The DNA for the CDR3 is TGTGCCAGCAGCTCCGACAGTCCCAACACTGAAGCTTTCTTT.

This clone came up a few times. The chain links TRBV11-2 to TRBJ1-2, with TRBD1 identical over 8 bases. The germline V gene has CDR1 SGHAT and CDR2 FQNNGV. The V and J ends lost 0 bases and 12 bases, in that order; junction bases with no gene match: 6. The CDR3 is 13 amino acids. The CDR3 spells CASSLEGQGSDTF. The CDR3 DNA reads TGTGCCAGCAGCTTAGAAGGACAGGGCTCCGACACCTTC. The variable domain in full, completed from reference TRBV11-2 and TRBJ1-2, reads EAGVAQSPRYKIIEKRQSVAFWCNPISGHATLYWYQQILGQGPKLLIQFQNNGVVDDSQLPKDRFSAERLKGVDSTLKIQPAKLEDSAVYLCASSLEGQGSDTFGSGTRLTVV.

The chain uses TRBV6-5 and TRBJ1-6; TRBD1 is a possible D gene (6 bases). V gave up 7 bases and J gave up 6 bases, with 16 bases separating them. Looked up from germline, CDR1 is MNHEY and CDR2 is SVGAGI. This CDR3 region has 15 residues. The CDR3 DNA reads as TGTGCCAGCAATCTAGGACAGACAATTAATTCACCCCTCCACTTT. Amino acids: CASNLGQTINSPLHF.

The J gene is TRBJ2-7, the V gene TRBV5-1; D may be TRBD2 (6 bases). The CDR3 runs to 15 residues. Germline V lookup: CDR1 SGHRS, CDR2 YFSETQ. The germline V and J ends were trimmed by 3 bases and 0 bases, with 13 bases remaining between them. The CDR3 DNA sequence: TGCGCCAGCAGCTCCGAGGGAGGCCTCTCCTACGAGCAGTACTTC. Its protein is CASSSEGGLSYEQYF.

This chain links TRBV27 with TRBJ1-1; 9 bases align to TRBD1. The CDR3 is 16 amino acids. CDR1 and CDR2 (germline): MNHEY, SMNVEV (reference sequence). Losses at the gene ends were 5 bases for V and 3 bases for J; bases not matched to a gene: 10. The CDR3 loop reads CASSPHTGGLDTEAFF. CDR3 DNA sequence: TGTGCCAGCAGTCCCCATACAGGGGGCCTGGACACTGAAGCTTTCTTT.

The V and J genes are TRBV11-2 and TRBJ1-3, with TRBD1 matching over 9 bases. This CDR3 spans 16 amino acids. J was trimmed by 4 bases and V by 5 bases; bases with no gene match: 9. CDR1 and CDR2 (germline): SGHAT, FQNNGV. The CDR3 spells CASSAPGTGHGNTIYF. CDR3 bases: TGTGCCAGCAGCGCCCCCGGGACAGGGCACGGAAACACCATATATTTT.

The CDR3 DNA follows: TGTGCCAGCAGTTACGGCAGGTTCTATGGCTACACCTTC. It encodes CASSYGRFYGYTF. The V call is TRBV6-5, the J call TRBJ1-2; D call uncertain. The V and J ends lost 2 bases and 4 bases respectively, with 8 bases between them. This CDR3 is 13 amino acids long. Germline values: CDR1 MNHEY, CDR2 SVGAGI.

The V gene is TRBV7-2, the J gene TRBJ2-1; D possibly corresponds to TRBD1 (5 bases). This CDR3 region has 13 residues. Trimming removed 8 bases at V and 5 bases at J, with 13 bases between. CDR1 SGHTA and CDR2 FQGNSA come from the germline V gene. The CDR3 is CASVRGSDNEQFF. Written as DNA, the CDR3 is TGTGCCAGCGTAAGGGGTTCGGACAATGAGCAGTTCTTC.

This clone was recorded only once. The chain uses TRBV3-1 (or the pseudogene TRBV3-2) and TRBJ1-1; D remains ambiguous. V lost 3 bases to trimming and J lost 7 bases, with 9 bases between them. Germline values: CDR1 LGHDT, CDR2 YNNKEL (reference sequence). The CDR3 contains 12 residues. The DNA of the CDR3 is TGTGCCAGCAGCCAGAACCGGTTTGAAGCTTTCTTT. Its translation is CASSQNRFEAFF.

The chain uses TRBV28 and TRBJ2-7; 7 positions match TRBD1. The CDR3 is made up of 15 amino acids. V lost 7 bases to trimming and J lost 4 bases; unmatched junction nucleotides: 13. Per the germline V gene, CDR1 is MDHEN and CDR2 is SYDVKM. The CDR3 is CASTEYGTVNYEQYF. CDR3 in DNA: TGTGCCAGCACCGAGTATGGGACAGTTAATTACGAGCAGTACTTC.

This clone was observed once. The chain carries TRBV11-2 and TRBJ2-5; 8 bases fit TRBD2. Germline lookup yields CDR1 SGHAT and CDR2 FQNNGV. This CDR3 spans 17 amino acids. V dropped 0 bases and J dropped 2; count of bases not matched to a gene: 8. CDR3: CASSLDAQRGPQETQYF. DNA for the CDR3: TGTGCCAGCAGCTTAGATGCCCAGCGGGGGCCGCAAGAGACCCAGTACTTC.

CDR3 amino acids: CASSSGLAGEETQYF. The CDR3 DNA reads TGCGCCAGCAGCTCTGGACTAGCGGGGGAAGAGACCCAGTACTTC. The chain couples TRBV5-1 to TRBJ2-5; 13 nucleotides agree with TRBD2. With V trimmed by 3 bases and J by 3 bases, 2 bases remained unmatched. The CDR3 consists of 15 residues. CDR1 SGHRS and CDR2 YFSETQ come from the germline V gene.

V usage is TRBV5-4 and J usage is TRBJ2-2, with D perhaps matching TRBD1 (6 bases). This CDR3 contains 15 residues. The V end was cut by 4 bases, the J end by 5 bases, with 15 bases between. CDR1 and CDR2 from the germline V gene are SGHNT and YYREEE (reference sequence). The CDR3 DNA is TGTGCCAGCAGCCAGGACAGCATTTCTACCGGGGAGCTGTTTTTT. It codes for CASSQDSISTGELFF. The full variable domain, its missing parts supplied by reference TRBV5-4 and TRBJ2-2, is ETGVTQSPTHLIKTRGQQVTLRCSSQSGHNTVSWYQQALGQGPQFIFQYYREEENGRGNFPPRFSGLQFPNYSSELNVNALELDDSALYLCASSQDSISTGELFFGEGSRLTVL.